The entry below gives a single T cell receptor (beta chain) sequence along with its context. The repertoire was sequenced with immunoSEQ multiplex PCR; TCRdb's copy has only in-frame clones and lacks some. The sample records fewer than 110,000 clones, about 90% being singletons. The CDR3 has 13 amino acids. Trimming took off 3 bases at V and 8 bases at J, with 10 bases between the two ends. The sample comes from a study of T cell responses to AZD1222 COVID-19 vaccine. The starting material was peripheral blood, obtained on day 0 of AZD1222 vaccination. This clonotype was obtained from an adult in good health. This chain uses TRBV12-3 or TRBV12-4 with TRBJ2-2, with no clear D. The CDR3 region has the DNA TGTGCCAGCAGTTTGTCTCTTGCAGGGGAGCTGTTTTTT. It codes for CASSLSLAGELFF.